The T cell receptor (beta chain) under discussion was sequenced for a study of blood T cells in healthy people across ages. This clonotype has only a few counts. Through a sample-barcoded 5' primer and a J-beta primer mix, a second PCR was run for roughly 6 to 11 cycles. MiXCR, run by TCRdb on the 5' RACE reads, gives a single entry per CDR3 protein. The sample shows roughly 550,000 distinct CDR3 sequences, less than 25% of them seen only once. Germline V gene data show CDR1 as KGHSY and CDR2 as FQNENV. This CDR3 has 17 residues. The V end lost 4 bases, the J end lost 4 bases, and 21 bases lay between the germline ends. This sample also appeared in a second study, on T cells of mothers and their children.

The sequenced material came from blood. This receptor was obtained from a boy under 18 in good health. This sequence joins TRBV16 and TRBJ2-3, with D possibly matching TRBD2 (6 bases). The CDR3 here is CASSRTMTSKEPDTQYF. CDR3 in DNA: TGTGCCAGCAGCCGAACGATGACTAGTAAAGAACCAGATACGCAGTATTTT.